This TCR beta chain was recorded in a study of T cell changes during pregnancy in multiple sclerosis. This clone is categorized as medium-sized (0.01 to 0.1%). Germline CDR1 is SGDLS and CDR2 is YYNGEE. CDR3 length: 15 residues. V shed 4 bases and J shed 4 bases, with 17 bases lying between them. Sequenced by immunoSEQ multiplex PCR; TCRdb stores in-frame clones only, minus some. The repertoire includes about 17,000 clones, roughly 86% of them detected once, and 9% to 10% sits in the top ten. The sample here was CD8+ T cells from peripheral blood mononuclear cells, taken in the second trimester of pregnancy. The clonotype comes from a female donor in good health, enrolled as a control in a pregnancy study. The chain is built from TRBV9 and TRBJ1-1; D is possibly TRBD1 (5 bases). CDR3 loop: CASSQSGGAGTEAFF. CDR3 nucleotide sequence: TGTGCCAGCAGCCAAAGTGGAGGGGCGGGCACTGAAGCTTTCTTT.